These 5 T cell receptor beta chains share one sample of origin, sequenced in a study of shared clonotypes between healthy human individuals. The table came from immunoSEQ multiplex PCR; TCRdb's copy has only in-frame clones and leaves some out. Seen here are nearly 2 million clones, about 95% observed once, and the top ten hold 0.9% to 1.5%. CD8 cells classed as naive were CD45RO-negative and positively selected for CCR7, excluding terminally differentiated effector memory CD45RA+ cells. Sequencing was done on a sample of naive CD8+ T cells sorted from blood. These receptors came from a man between 18 and 29 years old in good health.

This clone has just one count. V is TRBV6-5 and J is TRBJ2-1; a possible D gene is TRBD2 (6 bases). Germline CDR1 is MNHEY and CDR2 is SVGAGI. Trimming shortened V by 2 bases and J by 6 bases, and 11 bases separated the two germline ends. The CDR3 is 14 amino acids. As DNA, the CDR3 is TGTGCCAGCAGTTACGCTAGCGAGGTCAATGAGCAGTTCTTC. It specifies CASSYASEVNEQFF.

V is TRBV30 and J is TRBJ2-3; D may be TRBD1 (6 bases). Germline assignment: CDR1 GTSNPN and CDR2 SVGIG (reference sequence). The CDR3 is 15 amino acids. Trimming took off 4 bases at V and 0 bases at J, with 14 bases between the two ends. The CDR3 region is CAWTQGRASTDTQYF. CDR3 DNA: TGTGCCTGGACCCAGGGGCGAGCTAGCACAGATACGCAGTATTTT.

The chain employs TRBV15 and TRBJ2-7, with a weak D call TRBD1 (5 bases). V was cut by 5 bases and J by 0 bases, with 14 bases left in between. This CDR3 has 15 residues. Germline V gene lookup returns CDR1 LNHNV and CDR2 YYDKDF (reference sequence). Written as DNA, the CDR3 is TGTGCCACCAGCCAGGGTCGACTTCCCTCCTACGAGCAGTACTTC. Protein product: CATSQGRLPSYEQYF.

V and J are TRBV9 and TRBJ1-2; no firm D call. The CDR3 consists of 16 residues. Germline loops: CDR1 SGDLS, CDR2 YYNGEE. Trimming stripped 0 bases from V and 6 bases from J, with 18 bases between. The CDR3 nucleotides read TGTGCCAGCAGCGTAGCTAGCAGGATCCTCGTAAATGGCTACACCTTC. This gives the protein CASSVASRILVNGYTF.

This clone was recorded once. The rearrangement links TRBV15 to TRBJ1-4, with D possibly TRBD1 on 5 matching bases. The CDR3 runs to 13 residues. V lost 3 bases and J 6 bases, leaving 8 bases between the germline ends. CDR1 is LNHNV, CDR2 YYDKDF, per germline (reference sequence). The CDR3 loop is CATSRGGDEKLFF. The CDR3 DNA reads as TGTGCCACCAGCAGGGGGGGAGATGAAAAACTGTTTTTT.